Listed here is a single TCR beta chain. The data stem from a study of cytomegalovirus exposure and HLA in healthy donors. This CDR3 has 17 amino acids. With V trimmed by 0 bases and J by 4 bases, 6 bases remained unmatched. Germline assignment: CDR1 LGHNA and CDR2 YNFKEQ. 13 Jbeta primers and 60 Vbeta primers were used for the PCR. The data were produced by immunoSEQ multiplex PCR, yet TCRdb's version contains in-frame clones alone and is incomplete. The sample lists some 90,000 clones, just over 70% occurring once. Sequences were obtained from PBMCs. The genes are TRBV4-2 and TRBJ2-1; 10 bases agree with TRBD2. This receptor was obtained from a man in his sixties in good health and CMV-seronegative. The CDR3 region is CASSQEEASGSYNEQFF. CDR3 bases: TGTGCCAGCAGCCAAGAAGAAGCTAGCGGGAGTTACAATGAGCAGTTCTTC.